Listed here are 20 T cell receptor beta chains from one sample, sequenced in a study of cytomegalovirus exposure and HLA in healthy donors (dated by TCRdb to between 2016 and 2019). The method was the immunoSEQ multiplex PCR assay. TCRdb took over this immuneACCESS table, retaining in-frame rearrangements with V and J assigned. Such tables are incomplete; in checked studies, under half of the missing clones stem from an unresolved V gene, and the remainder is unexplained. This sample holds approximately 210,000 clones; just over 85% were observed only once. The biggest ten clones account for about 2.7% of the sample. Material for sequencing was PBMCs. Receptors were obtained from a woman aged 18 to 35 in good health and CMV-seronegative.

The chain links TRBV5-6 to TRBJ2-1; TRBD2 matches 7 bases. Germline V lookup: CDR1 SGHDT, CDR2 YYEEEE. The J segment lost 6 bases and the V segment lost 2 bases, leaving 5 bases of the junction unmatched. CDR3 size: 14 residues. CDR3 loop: CASSLSGGSNEQFF. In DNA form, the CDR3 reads TGTGCCAGCAGCTTATCGGGAGGTAGCAATGAGCAGTTCTTC.

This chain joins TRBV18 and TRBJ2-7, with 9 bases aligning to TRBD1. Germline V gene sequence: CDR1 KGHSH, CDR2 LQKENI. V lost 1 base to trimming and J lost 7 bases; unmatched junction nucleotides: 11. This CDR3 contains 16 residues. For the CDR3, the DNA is TGTGCCAGCTCACCACAGAACAACAGGGGGCTTAGGGAGCAGTACTTC. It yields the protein CASSPQNNRGLREQYF.

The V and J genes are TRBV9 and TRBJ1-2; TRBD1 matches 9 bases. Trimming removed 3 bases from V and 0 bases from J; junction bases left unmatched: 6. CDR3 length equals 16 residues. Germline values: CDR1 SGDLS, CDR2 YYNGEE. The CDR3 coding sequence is TGTGCCAGCAGCGCAAGAACAGGGGGCGCTAACTATGGCTACACCTTC. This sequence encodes CASSARTGGANYGYTF.

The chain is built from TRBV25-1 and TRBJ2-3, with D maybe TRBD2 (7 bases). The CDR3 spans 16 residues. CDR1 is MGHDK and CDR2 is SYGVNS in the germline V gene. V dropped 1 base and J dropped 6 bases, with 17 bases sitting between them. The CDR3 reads CASSEFVGGATDTQYF. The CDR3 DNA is TGTGCCAGCAGTGAATTCGTAGGGGGGGCTACGGATACGCAGTATTTT. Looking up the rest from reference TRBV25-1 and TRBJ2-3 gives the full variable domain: EADIYQTPRYLVIGTGKKITLECSQTMGHDKMYWYQQDPGMELHLIHYSYGVNSTEKGDLSSESTVSRIRTEHFPLTLESARPSHTSQYLCASSEFVGGATDTQYFGPGTRLTVL.

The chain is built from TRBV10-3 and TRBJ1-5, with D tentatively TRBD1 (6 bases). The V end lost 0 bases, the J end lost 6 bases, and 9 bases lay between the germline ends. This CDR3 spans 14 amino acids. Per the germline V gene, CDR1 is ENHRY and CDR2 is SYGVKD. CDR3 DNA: TGTGCCATCAGTGAGTCAGCAGGGGTTCAGCCCCAGCATTTT. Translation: CAISESAGVQPQHF.

The CDR3: CASKRPGGGVETQYF. The CDR3 DNA is TGTGCCAGCAAGAGACCGGGAGGCGGGGTAGAGACCCAGTACTTC. J is TRBJ2-5 and V is TRBV6-1; 7 bases align to TRBD2. Germline CDR1 MNHNS, CDR2 SASEGT. After removal of 7 bases from V and 4 bases from J, the junction contained 12 bases not matched to a gene. The length of the CDR3 is 15 residues.

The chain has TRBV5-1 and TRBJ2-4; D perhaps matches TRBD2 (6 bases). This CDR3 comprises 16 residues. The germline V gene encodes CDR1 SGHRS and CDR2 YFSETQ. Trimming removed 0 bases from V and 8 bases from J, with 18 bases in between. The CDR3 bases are TGCGCCAGCAGCTTGGCCAGGCGGGATTTTTTGGACATTCAGTACTTC. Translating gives CASSLARRDFLDIQYF.

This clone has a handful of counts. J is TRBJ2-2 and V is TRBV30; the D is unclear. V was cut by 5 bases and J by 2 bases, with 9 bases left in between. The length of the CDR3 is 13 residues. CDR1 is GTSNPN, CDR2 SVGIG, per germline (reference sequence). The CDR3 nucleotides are TGTGCCTGGTCCATACTTAACACCGGGGAGCTGTTTTTT. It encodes CAWSILNTGELFF.

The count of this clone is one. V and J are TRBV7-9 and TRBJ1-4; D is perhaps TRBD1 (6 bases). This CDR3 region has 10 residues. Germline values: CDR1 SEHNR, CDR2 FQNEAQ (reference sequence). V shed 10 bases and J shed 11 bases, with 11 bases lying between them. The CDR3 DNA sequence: TGTGCCATCCTACAGGGTAAACTGTTTTTT. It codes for CAILQGKLFF.

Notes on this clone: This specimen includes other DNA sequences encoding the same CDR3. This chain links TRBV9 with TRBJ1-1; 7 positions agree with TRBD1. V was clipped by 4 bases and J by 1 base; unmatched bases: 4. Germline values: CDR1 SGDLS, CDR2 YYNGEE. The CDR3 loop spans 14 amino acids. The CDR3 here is CASSPRQGNTEAFF. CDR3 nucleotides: TGTGCCAGCAGCCCCCGACAGGGGAACACTGAAGCTTTCTTT.

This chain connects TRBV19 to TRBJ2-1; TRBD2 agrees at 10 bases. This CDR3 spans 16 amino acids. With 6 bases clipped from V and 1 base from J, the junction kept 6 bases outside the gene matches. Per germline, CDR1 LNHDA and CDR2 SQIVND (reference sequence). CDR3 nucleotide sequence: TGTGCCAGTAGACCTAGCGGGAGCCCTTCCTACAATGAGCAGTTCTTC. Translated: CASRPSGSPSYNEQFF.

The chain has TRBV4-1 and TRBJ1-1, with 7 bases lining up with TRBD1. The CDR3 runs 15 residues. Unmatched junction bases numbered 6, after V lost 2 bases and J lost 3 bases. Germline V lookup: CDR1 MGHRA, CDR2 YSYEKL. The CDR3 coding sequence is TGCGCCAGCAGCCAATCGACAGGGAGGTACACTGAAGCTTTCTTT. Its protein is CASSQSTGRYTEAFF.

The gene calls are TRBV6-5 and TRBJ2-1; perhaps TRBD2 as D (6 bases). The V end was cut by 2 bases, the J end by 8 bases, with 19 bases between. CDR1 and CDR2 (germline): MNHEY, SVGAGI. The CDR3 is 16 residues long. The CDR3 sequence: CASSYASGRTRDEQFF. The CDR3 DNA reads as TGTGCCAGCAGTTACGCCTCAGGGAGGACACGCGATGAGCAGTTCTTC.

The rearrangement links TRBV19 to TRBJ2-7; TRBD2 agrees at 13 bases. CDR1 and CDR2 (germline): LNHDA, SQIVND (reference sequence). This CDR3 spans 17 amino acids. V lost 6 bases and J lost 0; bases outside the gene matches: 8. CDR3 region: CASRRSGTSGNSYEQYF. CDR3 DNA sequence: TGTGCCAGTAGGAGGTCCGGGACTAGCGGGAACTCCTACGAGCAGTACTTC.

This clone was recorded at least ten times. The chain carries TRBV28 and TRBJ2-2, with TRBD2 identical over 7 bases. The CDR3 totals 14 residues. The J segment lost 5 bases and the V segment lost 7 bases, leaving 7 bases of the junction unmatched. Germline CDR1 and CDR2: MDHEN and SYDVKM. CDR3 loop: CASKITSETGELFF. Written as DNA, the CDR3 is TGTGCCAGCAAAATTACTAGCGAGACCGGGGAGCTGTTTTTT.

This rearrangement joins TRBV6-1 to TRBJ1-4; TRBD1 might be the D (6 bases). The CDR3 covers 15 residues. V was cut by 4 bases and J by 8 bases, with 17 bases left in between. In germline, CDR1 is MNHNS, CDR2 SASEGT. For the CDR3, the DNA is TGTGCCAGCAGTGCCAGAAGCAGGGGAAGCGAAAAACTGTTTTTT. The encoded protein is CASSARSRGSEKLFF.

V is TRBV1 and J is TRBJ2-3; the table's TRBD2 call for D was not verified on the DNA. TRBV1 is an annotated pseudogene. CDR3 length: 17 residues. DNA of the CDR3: TGCACCAGCAGCCAAGCCAAGCGGGGTACTACGACAGATACGCAGTATTTT. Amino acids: CTSSQAKRGTTTDTQYF.

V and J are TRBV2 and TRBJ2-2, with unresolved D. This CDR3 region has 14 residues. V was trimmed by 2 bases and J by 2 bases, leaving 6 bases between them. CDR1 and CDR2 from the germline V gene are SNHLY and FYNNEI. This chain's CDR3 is CASSELRNTGELFF. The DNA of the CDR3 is TGTGCCAGCAGTGAATTGCGTAACACCGGGGAGCTGTTTTTT.

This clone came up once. The CDR3 is CASTLAGGPPYEQYF. The CDR3 coding sequence is TGTGCCAGCACCCTAGCGGGAGGGCCCCCCTACGAGCAGTACTTC. The chain is built from TRBV27 and TRBJ2-7, with 12 bases identical to TRBD2. Germline trimming cut 7 bases from V and 2 bases from J; bases unmatched to any gene: 6. The CDR3 is made up of 15 amino acids. Germline V gene lookup returns CDR1 MNHEY and CDR2 SMNVEV (reference sequence).

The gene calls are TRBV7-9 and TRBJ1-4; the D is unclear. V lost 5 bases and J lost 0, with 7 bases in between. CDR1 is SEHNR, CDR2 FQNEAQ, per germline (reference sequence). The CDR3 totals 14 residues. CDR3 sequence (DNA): TGTGCCAGCAGCCCCTTTTCAACTAATGAAAAACTGTTTTTT. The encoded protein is CASSPFSTNEKLFF.